The 28 T cell receptor beta chains given below trace back to one sample, sequenced in a study of OX40 agonist ivuxolimab in advanced cancers. Data came from immunoSEQ multiplex PCR; TCRdb stores just in-frame clones and leaves some out. The table shows roughly 60,000 clones, with around nine tenths occurring only once. The sequenced sample was CD4+ or CD8+ T cells sorted from blood, obtained in a trial of the OX40 agonist ivuxolimab. The receptors originated from an adult with an advanced solid tumor such as melanoma, head and neck, liver or kidney cancer.

The rearrangement links TRBV7-9 to TRBJ2-7; weak D call: TRBD1 (5 bases). The CDR3 sequence is 14 residues long. Germline lookup yields CDR1 SEHNR and CDR2 FQNEAQ (reference sequence). Trimming cost V 5 bases and J 1 base, with 12 bases left between them. The CDR3 protein is CASSPPYRSYEQYF. As DNA, the CDR3 is TGTGCCAGCAGCCCCCCGTACAGGTCCTACGAGCAGTACTTC. Filled out from reference TRBV7-9 and TRBJ2-7, the complete variable domain reads DTGVSQNPRHKITKRGQNVTFRCDPISEHNRLYWYRQTLGQGPEFLTYFQNEAQLEKSRLLSDRFSAERPKGSFSTLEIQRTEQGDSAMYLCASSPPYRSYEQYFGPGTRLTVT.

This clone was detected a few times. V usage is TRBV6-4 and J usage is TRBJ2-3; 7 bases map to TRBD2. CDR3 length: 14 residues. CDR1 MRHNA and CDR2 SNTAGT come from the germline V gene. V was pared by 2 bases and J by 1 base, with 0 bases of the junction left unmatched. The CDR3 region has the DNA TGTGCCAGCAGTGACGGGGGGGGCACAGATACGCAGTATTTT. It is translated as CASSDGGGTDTQYF.

The J gene is TRBJ2-2, the V gene TRBV6-1, with 7 bases aligning to TRBD1. The V segment lost 9 bases and the J segment 5 bases; nucleotides outside the gene matches: 3. Germline CDR1 reads MNHNS; CDR2 reads SASEGT. This CDR3 has 12 residues. CDR3 DNA: TGTGCCAGTGACAGGGCGACCGGGGAGCTGTTTTTT. Protein product: CASDRATGELFF.

This clone showed up just a few times. J is TRBJ2-1 and V is TRBV9; maybe TRBD2 (5 bases). The CDR3 runs 17 residues. V gave up 4 bases and J gave up 5 bases, with 22 bases separating them. CDR1 is SGDLS and CDR2 is YYNGEE in the germline V gene. CDR3 bases: TGTGCCAGCAGCATAACGGGCGGGCCTAGTGGAAACAATGAGCAGTTCTTC. Translated, it gives CASSITGGPSGNNEQFF. The variable domain in full, completed from reference TRBV9 and TRBJ2-1, reads DSGVTQTPKHLITATGQRVTLRCSPRSGDLSVYWYQQSLDQGLQFLIQYYNGEERAKGNILERFSAQQFPDLHSELNLSSLELGDSALYFCASSITGGPSGNNEQFFGPGTRLTVL.

The chain couples TRBV5-1 to TRBJ2-5; 8 bases fit TRBD2. V trimming: 1 base; J trimming: 5 bases; junction bases outside the gene matches: 4. This CDR3 is built from 14 residues. CDR1 is SGHRS, CDR2 YFSETQ, per germline. This CDR3 is CASSLSREGETQYF. DNA for the CDR3: TGCGCCAGCAGCTTGAGTCGGGAGGGTGAGACCCAGTACTTC.

This clone has only one observation. The CDR3 reads CASSPGTGSGTRTDTQYF. The CDR3 bases are TGTGCCAGCTCACCAGGGACGGGCAGCGGGACCCGCACAGATACGCAGTATTTT. The chain uses TRBV18 and TRBJ2-3, with 7 bases matching TRBD2. The CDR3 extends over 18 amino acids. Germline V gene lookup returns CDR1 KGHSH and CDR2 LQKENI. The V gene end was trimmed by 2 bases and the J gene end by 1 base; junction bases not matched to a gene: 12.

The chain combines TRBV5-4 with TRBJ2-7; no firm D call. The CDR3 runs 13 residues. CDR1 is SGHNT, CDR2 YYREEE, per germline (reference sequence). Between the trimmed V and J ends, which lost 2 bases and 0 bases, there was a span of 6 bases. The CDR3 bases are TGTGCCAGCAGCTTTGGAAGCTCCTACGAGCAGTACTTC. This codes for CASSFGSSYEQYF.

The genes are TRBV7-6 and TRBJ2-2; perhaps TRBD1 as D (6 bases). This CDR3 spans 16 amino acids. The germline V and J ends were trimmed by 2 bases and 5 bases, with 15 bases remaining between them. Germline assignment: CDR1 SGHVS and CDR2 FNYEAQ. The CDR3 DNA is TGTGCCAGCAGCTTACAGCCCGGCAGGGGAACCGGGGAGCTGTTTTTT. Translating gives CASSLQPGRGTGELFF.

The chain recombines TRBV27 with TRBJ1-2; the D gene is possibly TRBD1 (6 bases). This CDR3 has 15 residues. The V end was cut by 5 bases, the J end by 2 bases, with 15 bases between. Germline V lookup: CDR1 MNHEY, CDR2 SMNVEV (reference sequence). CDR3 bases: TGTGCCAGCAGTACCAACGGACAGACCAACTATGGCTACACCTTC. Translated, it gives CASSTNGQTNYGYTF.

The genes are TRBV9 and TRBJ1-4; TRBD1 matches at 7 bases. There are 16 residues in the CDR3. V lost 3 bases to trimming and J lost 3 bases; unmatched junction nucleotides: 8. From germline, CDR1 is SGDLS and CDR2 YYNGEE. Here the CDR3 DNA reads TGTGCCAGCAGCGCAACCCCCGGGACAGCTAATGAAAAACTGTTTTTT. As protein: CASSATPGTANEKLFF.

The rearrangement joins TRBV14 to TRBJ1-2; possibly TRBD1 for D (5 bases). The CDR3 has 14 amino acids. Germline V gene data show CDR1 as SGHDN and CDR2 as FVKESK. V lost 6 bases, J lost 4 bases, and 15 bases lay in between. CDR3 loop: CASSLTTGPYGYTF. CDR3 bases: TGTGCCAGCAGTCTAACTACAGGCCCCTATGGCTACACCTTC.

This sequence joins TRBV9 and TRBJ1-2; D is ambiguous. The CDR3 extends over 16 amino acids. CDR1 is SGDLS and CDR2 is YYNGEE in the germline V gene. V shed 4 bases and J shed 2 bases, with 18 bases lying between them. The CDR3 sequence: CASSQLPPGANYGYTF. The CDR3 region has the DNA TGTGCCAGCAGCCAGCTCCCCCCAGGAGCGAACTATGGCTACACCTTC.

This clone is a singleton in its sample. The chain employs TRBV11-2 and TRBJ2-5, with D maybe TRBD1 (5 bases). Matching the DNA end better, TRBJ2-7 makes the J call doubtful. This CDR3 is 13 amino acids long. The V gene's germline CDR1 is SGHAT and CDR2 FQNNGV. The CDR3 DNA is TGTGCCAGCAGCTGGGGCGGCTCCTACGAGCAGTACTTC. It yields the protein CASSWGGSYEQYF.

The sample holds one count of this clone. This chain uses TRBV28 with TRBJ1-4, with no clear D. Looked up from germline, CDR1 is MDHEN and CDR2 is SYDVKM. The CDR3 runs 14 residues. Trimming took 7 bases from V and 2 from J, leaving 11 bases between them. CDR3 sequence: CASTQDSTNEKLFF. The DNA for the CDR3 is TGTGCCAGCACCCAGGACTCGACTAATGAAAAACTGTTTTTT.

This chain connects TRBV19 to TRBJ2-7, with 10 bases fitting TRBD2. This CDR3 is 15 amino acids long. The germline gives CDR1 LNHDA, CDR2 SQIVND (reference sequence). V lost 6 bases, J lost 3 bases, and 8 bases stayed unmatched. The DNA for the CDR3 is TGTGCCAGTAGCTGGGGACTAGCGAATCTCTACGAGCAGTACTTC. This translates into CASSWGLANLYEQYF.

This clone was seen a handful of times. The chain joins TRBV5-8 to TRBJ1-1, with D possibly being TRBD1 (6 bases). The V end lost 1 base, the J end lost 7 bases, and 11 bases lay between the germline ends. The germline V gene has CDR1 SGHTS and CDR2 YDEGEE. The CDR3 loop spans 13 amino acids. CDR3 sequence: CASSLRGAVEAFF. CDR3 DNA: TGTGCCAGCAGCTTGAGGGGGGCGGTTGAAGCTTTCTTT.

The V gene is TRBV5-1, the J gene TRBJ2-1, with D hard to call. This CDR3 comprises 17 residues. Germline V gene data show CDR1 as SGHRS and CDR2 as YFSETQ. The ends were cut back, 0 bases at V and 0 bases at J, with 13 bases in the middle. CDR3 residues: CASSLDSLWSSYNEQFF. The CDR3 coding sequence is TGCGCCAGCAGCTTGGACTCATTATGGAGCTCCTACAATGAGCAGTTCTTC. Full variable domain (outside the CDR3, taken from reference TRBV5-1 and TRBJ2-1): KAGVTQTPRYLIKTRGQQVTLSCSPISGHRSVSWYQQTPGQGLQFLFEYFSETQRNKGNFPGRFSGRQFSNSRSEMNVSTLELGDSALYLCASSLDSLWSSYNEQFFGPGTRLTVL.

CDR3: CASSQLAGEPNEQFF. In nucleotides, the CDR3 is TGCGCCAGCAGCCAACTAGCGGGAGAGCCCAATGAGCAGTTCTTC. This chain joins TRBV10-1 and TRBJ2-1, with 11 bases matching TRBD2. Germline trimming cut 6 bases from V and 6 bases from J; bases unmatched to any gene: 7. The CDR3 totals 15 residues. In germline, CDR1 is WNHNN, CDR2 SYGVQD (reference sequence).

The V call is TRBV7-8, the J call TRBJ2-1; 10 nucleotides match TRBD2. Trimming removed 5 bases from V and 8 bases from J; junction bases left unmatched: 15. Germline CDR1 SGHVS, CDR2 FQNEAQ. CDR3 length equals 17 residues. CDR3 sequence reads: CASSPRDPSGSWDEQFF. DNA for the CDR3: TGTGCCAGCAGCCCCAGGGACCCTAGCGGGAGTTGGGATGAGCAGTTCTTC. The full variable domain, rest sourced from reference TRBV7-8 and TRBJ2-1, is GAGVSQSPRYKVAKRGQDVALRCDPISGHVSLFWYQQALGQGPEFLTYFQNEAQLDKSGLPSDRFFAERPEGSVSTLKIQRTQQEDSAVYLCASSPRDPSGSWDEQFFGPGTRLTVL.

V gene TRBV20-1 combines with J gene TRBJ2-7; D might be TRBD1 or TRBD2, each matching 5 bases. Germline V gene lookup returns CDR1 DFQATT and CDR2 SNEGSKA (reference sequence). This CDR3 has 11 residues. Trimming stripped 7 bases from V and 5 bases from J, with 12 bases between. The CDR3 region is CSGFEGHEQYF. CDR3 nucleotide sequence: TGCAGTGGGTTCGAGGGGCACGAGCAGTACTTC.

This chain links TRBV5-1 with TRBJ2-7; 9 positions match TRBD2. CDR1 is SGHRS and CDR2 is YFSETQ in the germline V gene. The CDR3 extends over 14 amino acids. V gave up 5 bases and J gave up 6 bases; unmatched junction bases: 9. The chain's CDR3 is CASSPGLAAGEQYF. The CDR3 bases are TGCGCCAGCAGTCCGGGACTAGCAGCGGGCGAGCAGTACTTC.

The chain is built from TRBV5-1 and TRBJ1-2; D perhaps matches TRBD1 (6 bases). The CDR3 sequence is 15 residues long. V lost 2 bases, J lost 5 bases, and 16 bases lay in between. Per the germline V gene, CDR1 is SGHRS and CDR2 is YFSETQ. The CDR3 coding sequence is TGCGCCAGCAGCTTAACGGGGGCCTTAGGGTATGGCTACACCTTC. Translation gives CASSLTGALGYGYTF.

The chain couples TRBV19 to TRBJ2-5; 14 bases fit TRBD2. The CDR3 consists of 16 residues. The germline gives CDR1 LNHDA, CDR2 SQIVND (reference sequence). Germline trimming cut 6 bases from V and 5 bases from J; bases unmatched to any gene: 8. The CDR3 spells CASRRLAGGPGETQYF. For the CDR3, the DNA is TGTGCCAGTAGGAGACTAGCGGGAGGGCCCGGCGAGACCCAGTACTTC.

This clone is a singleton in its sample. The J gene is TRBJ2-7, the V gene TRBV19; the D is unclear. Germline CDR1 and CDR2: LNHDA and SQIVND (reference sequence). This CDR3 contains 16 residues. Between the trimmed V and J ends, which lost 5 bases and 0 bases, there was a span of 17 bases. The chain's CDR3 is CASSASLGPSSYEQYF. DNA for the CDR3: TGTGCCAGTAGTGCCTCTCTAGGTCCAAGCTCCTACGAGCAGTACTTC.

This clone has just one count. The chain links TRBV21-1 to TRBJ2-1; the table's D call of TRBD2 was not tested on the DNA. TRBV21-1 is labeled a pseudogene. This CDR3 region has 14 residues. In DNA, the CDR3 is TGTGCCACCCAGCATTGGACTAGCGACAATGAGCAGTTCTTC. It encodes CATQHWTSDNEQFF.

The gene calls are TRBV27 and TRBJ2-3, with D uncertain. CDR1 is MNHEY, CDR2 SMNVEV, per germline (reference sequence). Trimming pared 0 bases from V and 6 bases from J, leaving 7 bases between. CDR3 length equals 13 residues. The DNA of the CDR3 is TGTGCCAGCAGTTTATCCCCTTTGGATACGCAGTATTTT. Translating gives CASSLSPLDTQYF.

On this clone: Other DNA sequences from this sample encode an identical CDR3 as well. The chain uses TRBV13 and TRBJ2-7, with 12 bases aligning to TRBD2. Trimming cost V 0 bases and J 4 bases; bases outside gene matches: 1. CDR3 length: 15 amino acids. Germline V gene data show CDR1 as PRHDT and CDR2 as FYEKMQ (reference sequence). CDR3 protein: CASSLGTSGSYEQYF. CDR3 DNA sequence: TGTGCCAGCAGCTTAGGGACTAGCGGGAGTTACGAGCAGTACTTC.

This clone showed up just a few times. V is TRBV28 and J is TRBJ2-7; TRBD1 aligns across 7 bases. Germline assignment: CDR1 MDHEN and CDR2 SYDVKM. The CDR3 contains 14 residues. V shed 6 bases, J shed 0 bases, and the junction held 5 bases outside the gene matches. In DNA form, the CDR3 reads TGTGCCAGCAGCCCTAGGGACAGCTCCTACGAGCAGTACTTC. As protein: CASSPRDSSYEQYF. Using reference TRBV28 and TRBJ2-7 for the parts outside the CDR3, the full variable domain is DVKVTQSSRYLVKRTGEKVFLECVQDMDHENMFWYRQDPGLGLRLIYFSYDVKMKEKGDIPEGYSVSREKKERFSLILESASTNQTSMYLCASSPRDSSYEQYFGPGTRLTVT.